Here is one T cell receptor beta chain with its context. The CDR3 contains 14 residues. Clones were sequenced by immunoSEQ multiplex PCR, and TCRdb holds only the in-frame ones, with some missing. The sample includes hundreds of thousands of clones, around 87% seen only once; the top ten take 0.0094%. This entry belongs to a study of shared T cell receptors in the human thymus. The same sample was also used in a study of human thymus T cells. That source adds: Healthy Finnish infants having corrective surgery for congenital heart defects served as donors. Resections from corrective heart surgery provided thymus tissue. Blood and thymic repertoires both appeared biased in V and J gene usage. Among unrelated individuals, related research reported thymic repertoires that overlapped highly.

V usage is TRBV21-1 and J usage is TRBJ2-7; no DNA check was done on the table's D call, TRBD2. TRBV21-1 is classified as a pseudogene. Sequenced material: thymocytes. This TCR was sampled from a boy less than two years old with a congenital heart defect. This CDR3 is CASPAGGRALEQYF. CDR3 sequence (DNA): TGTGCCAGCCCCGCCGGAGGGAGGGCGCTCGAGCAGTACTTC.